The 9 T cell receptor beta chains below come from one sample, sequenced in a study of response to subunit inactivated influenza vaccine. TCRdb called the RT-PCR reads again in MiXCR, with one record for every CDR3 protein. The sample holds about 650,000 distinct CDR3 sequences, 12% to 15% seen once. The sample consisted of PBMCs from blood, taken 14 days before vaccination. The receptors derive from a man aged 45-65 years who received an inactivated influenza vaccine.

This clonotype turned up a few times. V and J are TRBV20-1 and TRBJ2-7, with a weak D call TRBD1 (6 bases). The V gene lost 4 bases and the J gene lost 3 bases, with 16 bases spanning the gap. The CDR3 consists of 14 residues. The germline V gene has CDR1 DFQATT and CDR2 SNEGSKA (reference sequence). The CDR3 DNA reads as TGCAGTGCTATCCGCCAGGGGAACCTCTACGAGCAGTACTTC. It specifies CSAIRQGNLYEQYF.

This clonotype was picked up a small number of times. The V and J genes are TRBV5-1 and TRBJ1-2; D gene unclear. Germline loops: CDR1 SGHRS, CDR2 YFSETQ. V shed 2 bases and J shed 12 bases, with 14 bases lying between them. CDR3 length equals 12 residues. The CDR3 spells CASSLNRGKDTF. CDR3 bases: TGCGCCAGCAGCTTAAACCGGGGAAAGGACACCTTC.

V and J are TRBV6-1 and TRBJ1-1; maybe TRBD1 (5 bases). The length of the CDR3 is 13 residues. V was shortened by 6 bases and J by 1 base, with 9 bases between the two germline ends. Germline V CDR1 and CDR2: MNHNS, SASEGT. In nucleotides, the CDR3 is TGTGCCAGCAGGGGGGTGGGGAACACTGAAGCTTTCTTT. As protein: CASRGVGNTEAFF.

The genes are TRBV12-3 or TRBV12-4 and TRBJ1-1, with D maybe TRBD1 (5 bases). This CDR3 contains 16 residues. V was trimmed by 2 bases and J by 1 base, leaving 14 bases between them. CDR3 region: CASSLFGVGTNTEAFF. The CDR3 DNA sequence: TGTGCCAGCAGTTTATTTGGTGTGGGGACGAACACTGAAGCTTTCTTT.

The chain has TRBV5-1 and TRBJ2-5; 13 bases are a match to TRBD2. Germline trimming cut 2 bases from V and 5 bases from J; bases unmatched to any gene: 9. The CDR3 loop spans 17 amino acids. From germline, CDR1 is SGHRS and CDR2 YFSETQ. Written as DNA, the CDR3 is TGCGCCAGCAGCTTACGGACTAGCGGGGGCACCTTGGAGACCCAGTACTTC. It codes for CASSLRTSGGTLETQYF.

This clonotype was counted at least ten times. The rearrangement uses TRBV4-2 and TRBJ1-2; D uncertain. CDR1 and CDR2 from the germline V gene are LGHNA and YNFKEQ. The CDR3 is 13 amino acids. V was trimmed by 1 base and J by 8 bases, leaving 11 bases between them. In DNA form, the CDR3 reads TGTGCCAGCAGCCAAGTCCCCCGGGAGGGCTACACCTTC. Its protein product is CASSQVPREGYTF.

In this sample, this clonotype turned up a few times. This chain links TRBV7-6 with TRBJ2-1; D gene unclear. Trimming took off 1 base at V and 5 bases at J, with 9 bases between the two ends. Per the germline V gene, CDR1 is SGHVS and CDR2 is FNYEAQ. This CDR3 has 14 residues. CDR3 bases: TGTGCCAGCAGCTTAGTTCCTAGAAACAATGAGCAGTTCTTC. This translates into CASSLVPRNNEQFF.

V gene TRBV29-1 combines with J gene TRBJ2-5; perhaps TRBD1 as D (7 bases). Germline V lookup: CDR1 SQVTM, CDR2 ANQGSEA. The germline V and J ends were trimmed by 4 bases and 1 base, with 19 bases remaining between them. The CDR3 sequence is 16 residues long. The CDR3 DNA follows: TGCAGCGTTGGAGATTGGCAGGGGGGCTCCCAAGAGACCCAGTACTTC. This codes for CSVGDWQGGSQETQYF.

The gene calls are TRBV25-1 and TRBJ2-3, with 13 bases identical to TRBD2. Germline CDR1 reads MGHDK; CDR2 reads SYGVNS. The CDR3 is 17 residues long. Trimming cost V 1 base and J 5 bases; bases outside gene matches: 6. The CDR3 sequence: CASSESGLAGVRDTQYF. The CDR3 DNA reads as TGTGCCAGCAGTGAATCCGGACTAGCGGGAGTAAGAGATACGCAGTATTTT.